This is a list of T cell receptor beta chains from one sample in a study of regulatory T cells in long-lasting Graves disease. TCRdb re-derived calls from the multiplex PCR reads in MiXCR, one entry per CDR3 protein. The sample records about 220,000 distinct CDR3 sequences, approximately 19% being singletons. These sequences were also reported in another study, on T cells in Graves' hyperthyroidism and ophthalmopathy.

The sample was peripheral blood mononuclear cells (PBMCs), taken at new diagnosis, from a patient treated with antithyroid drugs. The receptors derive from a woman in her twenties or thirties with Graves disease. Each CDR3 is given with its conserved first and last residue. D genes are given only for firm matches. The listing skips clone size in some rows; elsewhere it reads once, few, many or a size class.

abundance,j_gene,v_gene,d_gene,CDR3nt,CDR3aa
many,TRBJ2-7,TRBV7-2,-,TGTGCCAGCAGCTTAGGAGTACTCGGTGGGTACGAGCAGTACTTC,CASSLGVLGGYEQYF
many,TRBJ2-1,TRBV2,-,TGTGCCAGCAGGATCCGCCTCAACGATGAGCAGTTCTTC,CASRIRLNDEQFF
few,TRBJ1-6,TRBV18,-,TGTGCCAGCTCACCAGGTGTCTATAATTCACCCCTCCACTTT,CASSPGVYNSPLHF
-,TRBJ2-5,TRBV11-2,-,TGTGCCAGCAGCTTAGCATTTGGTCCGACCCAGTACTTC,CASSLAFGPTQYF
many,TRBJ2-1,TRBV19,TRBD2,TGTGCCAGTAAGGCTAGCGGGGGTGGTGAGCAGTTCTTC,CASKASGGGEQFF
many,TRBJ2-2,TRBV20-1,-,TGCAGTGCGGAACAGAATGGGACCGGGGAGCTGTTTTTT,CSAEQNGTGELFF
-,TRBJ2-2,TRBV25-1,-,TGTGCCAGCACAACAAGAGACACCGGGGAGCTGTTTTTT,CASTTRDTGELFF
few,TRBJ2-6,TRBV18,-,TGTGCCAGCTCACTACAGGGATCCGCTGGGGCCAACGTCCTGACTTTC,CASSLQGSAGANVLTF
-,TRBJ2-5,TRBV2,TRBD2,TGTGCCAGCAGCGGACTAGATGAGACCCAGTACTTC,CASSGLDETQYF
many,TRBJ1-2,TRBV18,TRBD1,TGTGCCAGCTCACCCACAGGGGGCCCCTATGGCTACACCTTC,CASSPTGGPYGYTF
many,TRBJ1-1,TRBV7-6,-,TGTGCCAGCAGCCGGGACGTGTCAACTGAAGCTTTCTTT,CASSRDVSTEAFF
-,TRBJ2-1,TRBV19,-,TGTGCCAGTAGTAAGGGGGACTACAATGAGCAGTTCTTC,CASSKGDYNEQFF